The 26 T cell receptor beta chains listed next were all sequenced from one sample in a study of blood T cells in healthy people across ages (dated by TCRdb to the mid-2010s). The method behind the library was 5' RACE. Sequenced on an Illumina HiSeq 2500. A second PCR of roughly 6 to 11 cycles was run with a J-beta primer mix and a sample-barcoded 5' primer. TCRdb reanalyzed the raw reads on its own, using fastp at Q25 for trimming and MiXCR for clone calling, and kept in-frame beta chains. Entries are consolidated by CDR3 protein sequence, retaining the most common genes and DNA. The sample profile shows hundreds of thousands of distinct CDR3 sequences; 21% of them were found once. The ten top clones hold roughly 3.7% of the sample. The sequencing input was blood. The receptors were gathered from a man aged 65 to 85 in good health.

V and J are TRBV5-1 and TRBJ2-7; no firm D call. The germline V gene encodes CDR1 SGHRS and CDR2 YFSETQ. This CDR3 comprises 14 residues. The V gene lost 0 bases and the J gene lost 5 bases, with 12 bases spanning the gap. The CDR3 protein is CASSLEAASNEQYF. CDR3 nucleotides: TGCGCCAGCAGCTTGGAAGCAGCAAGCAACGAGCAGTACTTC.

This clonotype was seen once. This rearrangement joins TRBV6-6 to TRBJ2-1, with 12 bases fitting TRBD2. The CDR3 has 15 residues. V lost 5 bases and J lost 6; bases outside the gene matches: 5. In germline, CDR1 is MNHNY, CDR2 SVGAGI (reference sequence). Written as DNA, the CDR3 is TGTGCCAGCAGTCGGACTAGCGGGGAGATCAATGAGCAGTTCTTC. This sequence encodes CASSRTSGEINEQFF.

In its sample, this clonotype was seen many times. CDR3 nucleotide sequence: TGCGCCAGCAGCTTGGTAATGGGTGAAATAGAGACCCAGTACTTC. Its protein is CASSLVMGEIETQYF. This chain connects TRBV5-1 to TRBJ2-5, with D hard to call. This CDR3 is built from 15 residues. In germline, CDR1 is SGHRS, CDR2 YFSETQ. The ends were cut back, 0 bases at V and 4 bases at J, with 13 bases in the middle.

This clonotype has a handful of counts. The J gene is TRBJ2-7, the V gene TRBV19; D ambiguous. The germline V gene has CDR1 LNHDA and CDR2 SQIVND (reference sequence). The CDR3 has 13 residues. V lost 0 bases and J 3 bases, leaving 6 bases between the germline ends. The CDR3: CASSIDGSYEQYF. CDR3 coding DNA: TGTGCCAGTAGTATAGATGGCAGCTACGAGCAGTACTTC. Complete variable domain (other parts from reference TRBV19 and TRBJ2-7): DGGITQSPKYLFRKEGQNVTLSCEQNLNHDAMYWYRQDPGQGLRLIYYSQIVNDFQKGDIAEGYSVSREKKESFPLTVTSAQKNPTAFYLCASSIDGSYEQYFGPGTRLTVT.

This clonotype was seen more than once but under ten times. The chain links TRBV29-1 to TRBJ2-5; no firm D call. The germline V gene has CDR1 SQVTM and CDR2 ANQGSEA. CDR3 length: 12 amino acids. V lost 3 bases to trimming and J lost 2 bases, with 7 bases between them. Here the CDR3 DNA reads TGCAGCGTTGATTACGAGCAAGAGACCCAGTACTTC. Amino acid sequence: CSVDYEQETQYF.

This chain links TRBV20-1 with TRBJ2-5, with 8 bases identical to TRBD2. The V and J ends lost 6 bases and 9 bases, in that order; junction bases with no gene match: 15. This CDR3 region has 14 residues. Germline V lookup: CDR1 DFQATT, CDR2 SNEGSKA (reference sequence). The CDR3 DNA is TGCAGTGCCAAGAGGGGCACTAGCGGTCTGGCCCAGTACTTC. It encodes CSAKRGTSGLAQYF.

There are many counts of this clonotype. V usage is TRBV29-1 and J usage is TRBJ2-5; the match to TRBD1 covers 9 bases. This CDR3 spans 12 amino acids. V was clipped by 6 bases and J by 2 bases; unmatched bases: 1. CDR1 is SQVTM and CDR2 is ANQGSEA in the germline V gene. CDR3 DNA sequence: TGCAGCGTCGGGACAGGGCAAGAGACCCAGTACTTC. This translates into CSVGTGQETQYF.

Written as DNA, the CDR3 is TGCAGTGCTAGTGGAGACTATAGCAATCAGCCCCAGCATTTT. Translating it yields CSASGDYSNQPQHF. The V call is TRBV20-1, the J call TRBJ1-5; D is undetermined. This CDR3 has 14 residues. Germline V lookup: CDR1 DFQATT, CDR2 SNEGSKA (reference sequence). With 3 bases removed from V and 0 bases from J, the gap between germline ends came to 9 bases.

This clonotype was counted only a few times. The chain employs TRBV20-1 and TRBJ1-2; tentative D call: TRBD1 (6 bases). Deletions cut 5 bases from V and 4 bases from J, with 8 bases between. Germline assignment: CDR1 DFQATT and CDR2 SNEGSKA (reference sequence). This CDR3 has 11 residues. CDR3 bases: TGCAGTGCTCTGACAGGCTATGGCTACACCTTC. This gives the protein CSALTGYGYTF.

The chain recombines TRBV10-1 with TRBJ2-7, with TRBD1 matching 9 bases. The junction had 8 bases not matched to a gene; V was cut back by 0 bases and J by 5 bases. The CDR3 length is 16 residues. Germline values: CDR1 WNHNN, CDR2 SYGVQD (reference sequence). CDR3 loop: CASSESSGTGIDEQYF. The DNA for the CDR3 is TGCGCCAGCAGTGAGTCGTCTGGGACAGGGATCGACGAGCAGTACTTC.

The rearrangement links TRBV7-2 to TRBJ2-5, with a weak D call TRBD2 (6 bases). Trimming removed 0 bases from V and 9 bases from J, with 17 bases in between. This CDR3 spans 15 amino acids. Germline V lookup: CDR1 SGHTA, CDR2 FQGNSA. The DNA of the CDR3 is TGTGCCAGCAGCTTAGCGGGAGCTTCGGGGGAGGCCCAGTACTTC. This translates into CASSLAGASGEAQYF.

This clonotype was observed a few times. Here the CDR3 DNA reads TGTGCCAGCAGCATCGGGACAGGGGGCCAGACCCAGTACTTC. This gives the protein CASSIGTGGQTQYF. V gene TRBV7-8 combines with J gene TRBJ2-5; TRBD1 matches 12 bases. Trimming removed 5 bases from V and 6 bases from J; junction bases left unmatched: 4. The CDR3 has 14 residues. CDR1 is SGHVS and CDR2 is FQNEAQ in the germline V gene.

In DNA form, the CDR3 reads TGTGCCAGCAGTGACCGGACTAGCGGGAGGTCCTACGAGCAGTACTTC. It yields the protein CASSDRTSGRSYEQYF. V and J are TRBV6-2 or TRBV6-3 and TRBJ2-7; 14 bases align to TRBD2. The J segment lost 1 base and the V segment lost 5 bases, leaving 4 bases of the junction unmatched. Looked up from germline, CDR1 is MNHEY and CDR2 is SVGEGT. This CDR3 has 16 residues.

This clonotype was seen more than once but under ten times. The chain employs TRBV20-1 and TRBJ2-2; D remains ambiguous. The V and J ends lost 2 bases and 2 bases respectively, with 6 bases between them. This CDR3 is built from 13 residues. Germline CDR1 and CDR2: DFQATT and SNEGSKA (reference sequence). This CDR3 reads CSARLYNTGELFF. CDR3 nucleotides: TGCAGTGCTAGACTGTATAACACCGGGGAGCTGTTTTTT.

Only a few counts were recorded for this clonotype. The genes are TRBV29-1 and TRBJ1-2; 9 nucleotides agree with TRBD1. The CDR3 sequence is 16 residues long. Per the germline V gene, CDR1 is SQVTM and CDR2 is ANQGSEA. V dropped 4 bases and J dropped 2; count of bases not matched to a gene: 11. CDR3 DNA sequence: TGCAGCGTTGTCCGACAGGGGGTGGGGATCAACTATGGCTACACCTTC. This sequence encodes CSVVRQGVGINYGYTF.

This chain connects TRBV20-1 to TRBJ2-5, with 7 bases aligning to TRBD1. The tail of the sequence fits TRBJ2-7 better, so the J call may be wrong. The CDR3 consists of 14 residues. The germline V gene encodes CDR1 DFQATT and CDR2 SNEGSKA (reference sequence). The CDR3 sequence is CSARDGTVPYEQYF. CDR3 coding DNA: TGCAGTGCTAGAGATGGGACAGTTCCCTACGAGCAGTACTTC.

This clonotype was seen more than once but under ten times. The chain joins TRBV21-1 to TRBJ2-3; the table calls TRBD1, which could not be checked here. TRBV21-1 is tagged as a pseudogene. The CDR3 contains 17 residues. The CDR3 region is CASSKGVWQGDTDTQYF. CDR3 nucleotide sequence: TGTGCCAGCAGCAAAGGGGTGTGGCAGGGGGACACAGATACGCAGTATTTT.

The CDR3 is CATKGLNTGELFF. The CDR3 bases are TGTGCCACTAAAGGTCTAAACACCGGGGAGCTGTTTTTT. The chain has TRBV15 and TRBJ2-2; D unresolved. This CDR3 has 13 residues. CDR1 is LNHNV and CDR2 is YYDKDF in the germline V gene (reference sequence). The V end lost 9 bases, the J end lost 2 bases, and 10 bases lay between the germline ends.

CDR3 amino acids: CASSQDWGAPSGANVLTF. The CDR3 DNA is TGTGCCAGCAGCCAAGATTGGGGCGCCCCCTCTGGGGCCAACGTCCTGACTTTC. The chain has TRBV3-1 and TRBJ2-6, with D perhaps TRBD1 (5 bases). Germline CDR1 and CDR2: LGHDT and YNNKEL (reference sequence). There are 18 residues in the CDR3. Between the trimmed V and J ends, which lost 0 bases and 0 bases, there was a span of 12 bases.

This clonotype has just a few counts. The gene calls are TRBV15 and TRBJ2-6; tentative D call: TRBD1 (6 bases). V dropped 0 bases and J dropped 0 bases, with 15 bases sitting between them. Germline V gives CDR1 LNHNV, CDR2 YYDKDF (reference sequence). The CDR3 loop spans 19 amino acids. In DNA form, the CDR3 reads TGTGCCACCAGCAGAGATAGGACAGCATCTCTCTCTGGGGCCAACGTCCTGACTTTC. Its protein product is CATSRDRTASLSGANVLTF.

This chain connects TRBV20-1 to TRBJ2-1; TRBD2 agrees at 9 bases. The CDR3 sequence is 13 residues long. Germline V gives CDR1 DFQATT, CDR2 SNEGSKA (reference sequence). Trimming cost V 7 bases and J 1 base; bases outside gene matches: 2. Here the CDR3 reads CSEAGGSYNEQFF. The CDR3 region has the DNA TGCAGTGAGGCGGGAGGGTCCTACAATGAGCAGTTCTTC.

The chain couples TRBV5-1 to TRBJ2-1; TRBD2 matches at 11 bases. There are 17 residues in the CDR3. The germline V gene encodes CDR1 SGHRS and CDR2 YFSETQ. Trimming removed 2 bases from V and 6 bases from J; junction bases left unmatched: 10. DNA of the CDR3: TGCGCCAGCAGCTTCTCCATACTAGCGGGAGCTCTCAATGAGCAGTTCTTC. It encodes CASSFSILAGALNEQFF.

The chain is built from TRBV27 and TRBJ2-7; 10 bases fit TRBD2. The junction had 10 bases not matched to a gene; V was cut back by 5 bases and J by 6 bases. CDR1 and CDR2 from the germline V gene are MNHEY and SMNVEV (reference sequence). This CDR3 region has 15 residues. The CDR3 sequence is CASSVLAGPVGEQYF. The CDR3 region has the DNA TGTGCCAGCAGTGTACTAGCGGGGCCTGTCGGCGAGCAGTACTTC.

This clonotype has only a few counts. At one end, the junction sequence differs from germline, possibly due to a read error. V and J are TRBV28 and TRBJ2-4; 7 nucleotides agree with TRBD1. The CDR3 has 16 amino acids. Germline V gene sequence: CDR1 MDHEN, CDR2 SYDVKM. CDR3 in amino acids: CASRYRGPYPKNIQYF. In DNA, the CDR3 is TGTGCCAGCAGGTACAGGGGACCTTATCCCAAAAACATTCAGTACTTT.

The CDR3 DNA sequence: TGCGCCAGCAGCTTGGAGCCAGGAGCCAAAAACATTCAGTACTTC. This encodes CASSLEPGAKNIQYF. The chain links TRBV5-1 to TRBJ2-4; D unresolved. V gave up 0 bases and J gave up 0 bases, with 7 bases separating them. Germline-derived CDR1 and CDR2 are SGHRS and YFSETQ. This CDR3 comprises 15 residues.

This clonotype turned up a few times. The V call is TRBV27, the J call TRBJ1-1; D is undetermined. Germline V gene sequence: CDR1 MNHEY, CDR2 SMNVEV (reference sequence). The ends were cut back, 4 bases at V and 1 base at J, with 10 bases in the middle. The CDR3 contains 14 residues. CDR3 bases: TGTGCCAGCAGTTGGCGCGGAGGGAACACTGAAGCTTTCTTT. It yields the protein CASSWRGGNTEAFF.